The 26 T cell receptor beta chains below come from one sample, sequenced in a study of T cell responses to AZD1222 COVID-19 vaccine. Sequenced by immunoSEQ multiplex PCR; TCRdb stores in-frame clones only, minus some. The sample has about 180,000 clones, approximately 86% seen once. Sequencing used peripheral blood, obtained 28 days after the second AZD1222 dose. The receptors here all came from an adult who received the AZD1222 COVID-19 vaccine.

This chain joins TRBV7-8 and TRBJ2-1, with 10 bases fitting TRBD1. This CDR3 is built from 14 residues. Germline CDR1 SGHVS, CDR2 FQNEAQ. V was pared by 5 bases and J by 6 bases, with 4 bases of the junction left unmatched. CDR3 in DNA: TGTGCCAGCAGCCCCGGGACAGGGGTCAATGAGCAGTTCTTC. It encodes CASSPGTGVNEQFF.

V is TRBV19 and J is TRBJ1-4; maybe TRBD1 (5 bases). The CDR3 loop spans 15 amino acids. Trimming stripped 3 bases from V and 5 bases from J, with 13 bases between. Germline lookup yields CDR1 LNHDA and CDR2 SQIVND (reference sequence). CDR3 protein: CASSIPGTGNEKLFF. CDR3 bases: TGTGCCAGTAGTATTCCCGGGACGGGGAATGAAAAACTGTTTTTT.

This sequence joins TRBV15 and TRBJ2-1, with D possibly being TRBD2 (7 bases). V was pared by 0 bases and J by 6 bases, with 12 bases between. This CDR3 has 15 amino acids. CDR1 is LNHNV, CDR2 YYDKDF, per germline (reference sequence). DNA for the CDR3: TGTGCCACCAGCAGAGATCGGGGGGCCGGCAATGAGCAGTTCTTC. Translating it yields CATSRDRGAGNEQFF.

The J gene is TRBJ2-7, the V gene TRBV6-5; D is undetermined. The V end was cut by 5 bases, the J end by 2 bases, with 16 bases between. The CDR3 is 15 residues long. Per germline, CDR1 MNHEY and CDR2 SVGAGI. CDR3 sequence reads: CASSPLGSATYEQYF. The CDR3 DNA reads TGTGCCAGCAGTCCCTTGGGCAGCGCCACCTACGAGCAGTACTTC.

This clone was seen just once. The V call is TRBV5-4, the J call TRBJ2-7, with 11 bases identical to TRBD2. Germline trimming cut 0 bases from V and 4 bases from J; bases unmatched to any gene: 9. The CDR3 spans 17 residues. From germline, CDR1 is SGHNT and CDR2 YYREEE (reference sequence). CDR3 nucleotide sequence: TGTGCCAGCAGCTTGGAAATAGCGGGGGGGCTCAGGTACGAGCAGTACTTC. Protein sequence: CASSLEIAGGLRYEQYF.

This chain joins TRBV4-3 and TRBJ2-2; 12 nucleotides align to TRBD2. Germline V gene data show CDR1 as LGHNA and CDR2 as YSLEER. Unmatched junction bases numbered 3, after V lost 4 bases and J lost 6 bases. This CDR3 region has 15 residues. This CDR3 is CASSRSSGGAGELFF. The CDR3, as DNA: TGCGCCAGCAGCCGCTCTAGCGGGGGGGCCGGGGAGCTGTTTTTT.

The V and J genes are TRBV5-1 and TRBJ1-6; D is possibly TRBD1 (6 bases). Trimming removed 6 bases at V and 9 bases at J, with 19 bases between. Germline lookup yields CDR1 SGHRS and CDR2 YFSETQ. This CDR3 has 15 residues. The CDR3 reads CASKPRTEGSSPLHF. The CDR3 bases are TGCGCCAGCAAGCCAAGGACAGAAGGGAGTTCACCCCTCCACTTT.

The rearrangement joins TRBV7-3 to TRBJ2-1; 8 positions match TRBD2. The CDR3 is 17 residues long. Germline trimming cut 2 bases from V and 9 bases from J; bases unmatched to any gene: 15. Per the germline V gene, CDR1 is SGHTA and CDR2 is FQGTGA. The CDR3 loop reads CASSLLVSGGLESEQFF. The CDR3 bases are TGTGCCAGCAGCTTATTGGTGAGCGGGGGTCTAGAAAGTGAGCAGTTCTTC.

This clone was seen just once. The genes are TRBV12-5 and TRBJ1-2, with D hard to call. V was clipped by 2 bases and J by 0 bases, with 7 bases between them. CDR3 size: 14 residues. CDR1 and CDR2 (germline): LGHNT, FRNRAP. The DNA of the CDR3 is TGTGCTAGTGGTTTGTTAGTATCTAACTATGGCTACACCTTC. Translated: CASGLLVSNYGYTF.

This rearrangement joins TRBV24-1 to TRBJ1-1; 7 nucleotides agree with TRBD1. V was pared by 11 bases and J by 3 bases, with 17 bases of the junction left unmatched. CDR1 and CDR2 (germline): KGHDR, SFDVKD. The CDR3 is made up of 16 amino acids. CDR3 loop: CASEDRDDVRYTEAFF. The DNA of the CDR3 is TGTGCCAGCGAAGACAGGGATGATGTTAGATACACTGAAGCTTTCTTT.

The rearrangement uses TRBV29-1 and TRBJ2-5; D tentatively reads TRBD1 or TRBD2 (5 bases each). With 4 bases removed from V and 4 bases from J, the gap between germline ends came to 10 bases. Germline CDR1 reads SQVTM; CDR2 reads ANQGSEA. The CDR3 is 12 amino acids. The CDR3 DNA reads TGCAGCGTTGCCCCCGGGACAGAGACCCAGTACTTC. Its translation: CSVAPGTETQYF.

The chain combines TRBV28 with TRBJ1-5, with D perhaps TRBD1 (5 bases). Germline-derived CDR1 and CDR2 are MDHEN and SYDVKM. This CDR3 region has 16 residues. V was shortened by 4 bases and J by 2 bases, with 15 bases between the two germline ends. CDR3 nucleotide sequence: TGTGCCAGCAGTTATCCTCGGTTGGGGGGCAATCAGCCCCAGCATTTT. It codes for CASSYPRLGGNQPQHF.

This clone has only one observation. V usage is TRBV5-1 and J usage is TRBJ1-4; 7 bases are a match to TRBD1. The CDR3 has 17 amino acids. Germline V gene sequence: CDR1 SGHRS, CDR2 YFSETQ. After removal of 4 bases from V and 4 bases from J, the junction contained 13 bases not matched to a gene. The DNA of the CDR3 is TGCGCCAGCAGCCCCGGACGGATACAGGGGATTAATGAAAAACTGTTTTTT. This codes for CASSPGRIQGINEKLFF.

V usage is TRBV5-1 and J usage is TRBJ1-1; 9 bases are shared with TRBD1. This CDR3 is 13 amino acids long. Looked up from germline, CDR1 is SGHRS and CDR2 is YFSETQ. Losses at the gene ends were 5 bases for V and 4 bases for J; bases not matched to a gene: 3. The CDR3 reads CASRTGGSTEAFF. CDR3 DNA: TGCGCCAGCAGAACAGGGGGCAGCACTGAAGCTTTCTTT. Supplemented by reference TRBV5-1 and TRBJ1-1, the full variable domain reads KAGVTQTPRYLIKTRGQQVTLSCSPISGHRSVSWYQQTPGQGLQFLFEYFSETQRNKGNFPGRFSGRQFSNSRSEMNVSTLELGDSALYLCASRTGGSTEAFFGQGTRLTVV.

The rearrangement joins TRBV10-1 to TRBJ2-5; 8 bases agree with TRBD1. The CDR3 consists of 14 residues. V shed 5 bases, J shed 2 bases, and the junction held 4 bases outside the gene matches. In germline, CDR1 is WNHNN, CDR2 SYGVQD (reference sequence). CDR3 DNA sequence: TGCGCCAGCAGTTCGGACAGGGTACAAGAGACCCAGTACTTC. Its protein product is CASSSDRVQETQYF.

V and J are TRBV5-1 and TRBJ1-2; TRBD1 is a possible D gene (6 bases). There are 15 residues in the CDR3. Germline V gene sequence: CDR1 SGHRS, CDR2 YFSETQ. V dropped 3 bases and J dropped 4 bases, with 16 bases sitting between them. The CDR3 here is CASSYGQSGTYGYTF. CDR3 coding DNA: TGCGCCAGCAGCTACGGACAGTCTGGTACCTATGGCTACACCTTC.

The chain carries TRBV29-1 and TRBJ1-4; no clear D. The CDR3 is 14 amino acids. Trimming left V 6 bases short and J 0 bases short, with 11 bases between. Germline CDR1 reads SQVTM; CDR2 reads ANQGSEA. The CDR3: CSVGNGATNEKLFF. Written as DNA, the CDR3 is TGCAGCGTGGGAAACGGGGCAACTAATGAAAAACTGTTTTTT. Combining the CDR3 with reference TRBV29-1 and TRBJ1-4 gives the whole variable domain SAVISQKPSRDICQRGTSLTIQCQVDSQVTMMFWYRQQPGQSLTLIATANQGSEATYESGFVIDKFPISRPNLTFSTLTVSNMSPEDSSIYLCSVGNGATNEKLFFGSGTQLSVL.

This chain uses TRBV5-1 with TRBJ2-7; D might be TRBD1 or TRBD2, each matching 6 bases. Trimming cost V 2 bases and J 0 bases, with 9 bases left between them. The CDR3 runs 14 residues. From germline, CDR1 is SGHRS and CDR2 YFSETQ. CDR3 coding DNA: TGCGCCAGCAGCTTAGGGGGGAGCTCCTACGAGCAGTACTTC. Protein sequence: CASSLGGSSYEQYF.

This clone has just one count. The chain combines TRBV21-1 with TRBJ1-3; TRBD1, the D gene given by the table, was not confirmed from the DNA. TRBV21-1 is a pseudogene. This CDR3 is 16 amino acids long. The CDR3 DNA sequence: TGTGCCAGCAGCAAAACTCTTCAGGGGGTAGGAAACACCATATATTTT. Its protein is CASSKTLQGVGNTIYF.

This clone was detected a few times. J is TRBJ2-5 and V is TRBV6-5, with a weak D call TRBD2 (6 bases). The V gene's germline CDR1 is MNHEY and CDR2 SVGAGI. Deletions cut 0 bases from V and 1 base from J, with 9 bases between. The CDR3 consists of 15 residues. The CDR3 nucleotides are TGTGCCAGCAGTTACTCGTTGGGAGGCCAAGAGACCCAGTACTTC. Amino acid sequence: CASSYSLGGQETQYF.

This rearrangement joins TRBV5-8 to TRBJ1-4, with no clear D. Trimming pared 2 bases from V and 3 bases from J, leaving 8 bases between. The CDR3 covers 14 residues. From germline, CDR1 is SGHTS and CDR2 YDEGEE. DNA for the CDR3: TGTGCCAGCAGCTTCGAGTGGGCTAATGAAAAACTGTTTTTT. Its translation is CASSFEWANEKLFF.

This clone was seen only a few times. The rearrangement joins TRBV7-2 to TRBJ2-5; tentatively, D is TRBD1 or TRBD2 (5 bases each). Germline V gene data show CDR1 as SGHTA and CDR2 as FQGNSA. Trimming shortened V by 0 bases and J by 5 bases, and 10 bases separated the two germline ends. The CDR3 has 14 amino acids. The DNA of the CDR3 is TGTGCCAGCAGCTTAGCAGGGGACGGGGAGACCCAGTACTTC. Its translation: CASSLAGDGETQYF.

The chain links TRBV3-1 (or the pseudogene TRBV3-2) to TRBJ1-1, with 7 bases that match TRBD1. Germline V gene lookup returns CDR1 LGHDT and CDR2 YNNKEL (reference sequence). V lost 4 bases to trimming and J lost 11 bases; unmatched junction nucleotides: 7. The length of the CDR3 is 12 residues. The CDR3 DNA reads TGTGCCAGCAGCCCGACAGGGCGAGGCGCTTTCTTT. This gives the protein CASSPTGRGAFF.

This rearrangement joins TRBV4-2 to TRBJ2-7; 10 bases map to TRBD1. The CDR3 runs 18 residues. The V gene end was trimmed by 5 bases and the J gene end by 4 bases; junction bases not matched to a gene: 17. Germline CDR1 is LGHNA and CDR2 is YNFKEQ. The CDR3 spells CASSSRTGGGSSSYEQYF. DNA for the CDR3: TGTGCCAGCAGCTCCCGGACAGGGGGAGGATCATCGTCGTACGAGCAGTACTTC.

The V and J genes are TRBV24-1 and TRBJ2-5; 9 bases align to TRBD2. The trim removed 6 bases at V and 5 bases at J, leaving 6 bases unmatched. The V gene's germline CDR1 is KGHDR and CDR2 SFDVKD. This CDR3 contains 14 residues. Written as DNA, the CDR3 is TGTGCCACCAGTCGCGGGGGGGCCGGGGAGACCCAGTACTTC. This translates into CATSRGGAGETQYF.

V is TRBV7-2 and J is TRBJ1-1; 7 nucleotides align to TRBD1. This CDR3 contains 15 residues. CDR1 SGHTA and CDR2 FQGNSA come from the germline V gene. V gave up 5 bases and J gave up 4 bases; unmatched junction bases: 10. The CDR3 DNA sequence: TGTGCCAGCAGCCCACAGGGAGGGGGCGGCACTGAAGCTTTCTTT. Encoded protein: CASSPQGGGGTEAFF.